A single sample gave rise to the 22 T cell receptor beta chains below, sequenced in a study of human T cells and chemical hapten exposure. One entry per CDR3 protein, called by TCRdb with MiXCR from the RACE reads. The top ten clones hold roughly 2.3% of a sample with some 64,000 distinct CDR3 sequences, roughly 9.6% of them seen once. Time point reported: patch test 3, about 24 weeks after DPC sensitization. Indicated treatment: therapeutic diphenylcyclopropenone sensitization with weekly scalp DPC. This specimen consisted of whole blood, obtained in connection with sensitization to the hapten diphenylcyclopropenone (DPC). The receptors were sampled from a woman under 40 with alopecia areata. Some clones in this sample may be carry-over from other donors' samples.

CDR3 DNA: TGCAGTGCTAGAGATCGGACAGACACTGAAGCTTTCTTT. This gives the protein CSARDRTDTEAFF. The rearrangement links TRBV20-1 to TRBJ1-1, with D perhaps TRBD1 (6 bases). V gave up 0 bases and J gave up 3 bases, with 8 bases separating them. The CDR3 consists of 13 residues. CDR1 is DFQATT and CDR2 is SNEGSKA in the germline V gene (reference sequence).

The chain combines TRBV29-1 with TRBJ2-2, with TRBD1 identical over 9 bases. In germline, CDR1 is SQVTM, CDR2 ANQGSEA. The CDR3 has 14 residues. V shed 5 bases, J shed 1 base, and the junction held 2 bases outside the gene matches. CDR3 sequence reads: CSVLDRGNTGELFF. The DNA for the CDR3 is TGCAGCGTTCTGGACAGGGGGAACACCGGGGAGCTGTTTTTT.

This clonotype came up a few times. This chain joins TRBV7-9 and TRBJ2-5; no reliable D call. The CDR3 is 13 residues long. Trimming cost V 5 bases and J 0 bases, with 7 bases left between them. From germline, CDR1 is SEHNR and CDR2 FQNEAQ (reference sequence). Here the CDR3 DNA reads TGTGCCAGCAGCCGTGGAGACCAAGAGACCCAGTACTTC. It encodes CASSRGDQETQYF.

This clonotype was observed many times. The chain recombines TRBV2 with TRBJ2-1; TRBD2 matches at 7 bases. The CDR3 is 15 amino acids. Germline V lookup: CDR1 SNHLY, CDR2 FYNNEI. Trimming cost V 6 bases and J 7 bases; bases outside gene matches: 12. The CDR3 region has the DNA TGTGCCAGCAGCGCCCATGGACTAGAAGGAAATGAGCAGTTCTTC. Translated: CASSAHGLEGNEQFF.

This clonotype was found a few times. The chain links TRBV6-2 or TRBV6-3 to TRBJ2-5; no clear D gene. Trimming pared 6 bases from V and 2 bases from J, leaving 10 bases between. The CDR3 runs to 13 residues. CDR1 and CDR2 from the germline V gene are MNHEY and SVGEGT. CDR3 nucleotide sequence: TGTGCCAGCAGGGTAGACATGCAAGAGACCCAGTACTTC. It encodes CASRVDMQETQYF.

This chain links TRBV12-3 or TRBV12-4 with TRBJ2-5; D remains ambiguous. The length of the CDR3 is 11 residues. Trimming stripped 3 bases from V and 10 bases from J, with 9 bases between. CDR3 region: CASSLMAIQYF. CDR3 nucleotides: TGTGCCAGCAGTTTGATGGCGATCCAGTACTTC.

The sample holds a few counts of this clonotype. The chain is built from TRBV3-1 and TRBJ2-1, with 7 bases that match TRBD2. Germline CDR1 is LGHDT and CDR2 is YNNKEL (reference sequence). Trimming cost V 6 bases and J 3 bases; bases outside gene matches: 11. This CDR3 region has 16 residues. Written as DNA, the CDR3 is TGTGCCAGCAGTCCGCAGGTGGCTAGCGGCTACAATGAGCAGTTCTTC. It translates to CASSPQVASGYNEQFF.

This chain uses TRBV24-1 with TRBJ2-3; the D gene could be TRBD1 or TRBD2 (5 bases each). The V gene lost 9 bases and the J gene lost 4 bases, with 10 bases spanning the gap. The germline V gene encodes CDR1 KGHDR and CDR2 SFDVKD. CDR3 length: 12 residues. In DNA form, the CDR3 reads TGTGCCACCGGTCAGGGAGCAGATACGCAGTATTTT. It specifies CATGQGADTQYF.

In DNA, the CDR3 is TGTGCCAGCAGCTTAGGCGGGGGGTATAGCCACAATGAGCAGTTCTTC. This sequence encodes CASSLGGGYSHNEQFF. The chain carries TRBV7-9 and TRBJ2-1; 8 nucleotides line up with TRBD2. The CDR3 covers 16 residues. Trimming took 1 base from V and 5 from J; bases not matched to a gene: 7. Per germline, CDR1 SEHNR and CDR2 FQNEAQ (reference sequence).

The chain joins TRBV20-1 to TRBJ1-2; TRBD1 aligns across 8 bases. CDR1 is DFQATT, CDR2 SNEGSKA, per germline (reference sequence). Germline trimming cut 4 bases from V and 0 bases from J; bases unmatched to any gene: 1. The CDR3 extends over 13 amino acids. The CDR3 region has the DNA TGCAGTGCTACGGACAGGGCTAACTATGGCTACACCTTC. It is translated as CSATDRANYGYTF.

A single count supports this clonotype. The CDR3 spells CASSMGPTYEQYF. The CDR3 coding sequence is TGTGCCAGTAGTATGGGGCCAACCTACGAGCAGTACTTC. The chain couples TRBV19 to TRBJ2-7; D possibly corresponds to TRBD1 (5 bases). Germline V gene sequence: CDR1 LNHDA, CDR2 SQIVND (reference sequence). The CDR3 is made up of 13 amino acids. V gave up 3 bases and J gave up 2 bases, with 8 bases separating them.

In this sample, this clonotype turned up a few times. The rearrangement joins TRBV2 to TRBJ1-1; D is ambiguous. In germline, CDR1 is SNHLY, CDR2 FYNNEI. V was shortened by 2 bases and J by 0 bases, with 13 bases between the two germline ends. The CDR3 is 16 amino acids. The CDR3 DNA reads TGTGCCAGCAGTGAAAAAGTTTTCTTGATGAACACTGAAGCTTTCTTT. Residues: CASSEKVFLMNTEAFF.

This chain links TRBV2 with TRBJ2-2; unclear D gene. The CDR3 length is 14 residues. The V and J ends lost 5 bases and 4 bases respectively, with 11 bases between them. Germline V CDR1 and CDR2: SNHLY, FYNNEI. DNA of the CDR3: TGTGCCAGCAGTTTTACGGCGGCCACCGGGGAGCTGTTTTTT. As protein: CASSFTAATGELFF.

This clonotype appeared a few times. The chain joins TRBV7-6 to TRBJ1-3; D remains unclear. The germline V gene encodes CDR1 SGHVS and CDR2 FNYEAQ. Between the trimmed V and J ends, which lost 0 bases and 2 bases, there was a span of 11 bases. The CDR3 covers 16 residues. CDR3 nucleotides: TGTGCCAGCAGCTTAGCGCTGGCTCATACTGGAAACACCATATATTTT. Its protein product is CASSLALAHTGNTIYF.

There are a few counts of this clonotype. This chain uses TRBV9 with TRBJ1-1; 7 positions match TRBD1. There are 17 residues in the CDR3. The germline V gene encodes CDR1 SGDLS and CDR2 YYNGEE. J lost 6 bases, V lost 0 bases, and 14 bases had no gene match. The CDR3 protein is CASSVDPRGGTRPEAFF. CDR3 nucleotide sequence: TGTGCCAGCAGCGTAGACCCCAGGGGGGGGACCCGACCTGAAGCTTTCTTT.

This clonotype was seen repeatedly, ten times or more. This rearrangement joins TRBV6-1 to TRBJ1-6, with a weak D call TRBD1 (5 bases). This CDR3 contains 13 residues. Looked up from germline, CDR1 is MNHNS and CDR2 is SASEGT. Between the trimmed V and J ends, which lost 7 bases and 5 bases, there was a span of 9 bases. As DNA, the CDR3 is TGTGCCAGCAAGGAGGGGAATAATTCACCCCTCCACTTT. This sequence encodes CASKEGNNSPLHF.

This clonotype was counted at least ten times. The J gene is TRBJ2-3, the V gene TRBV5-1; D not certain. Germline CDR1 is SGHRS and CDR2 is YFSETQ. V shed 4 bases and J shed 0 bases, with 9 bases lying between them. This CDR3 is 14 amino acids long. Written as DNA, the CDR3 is TGCGCCAGCAGCGGCCTTTCTAGCACAGATACGCAGTATTTT. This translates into CASSGLSSTDTQYF.

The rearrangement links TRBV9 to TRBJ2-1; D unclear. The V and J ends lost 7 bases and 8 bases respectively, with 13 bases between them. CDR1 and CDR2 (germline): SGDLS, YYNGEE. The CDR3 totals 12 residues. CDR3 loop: CASGTAFDEQFF. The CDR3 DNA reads TGTGCCAGCGGCACAGCATTCGATGAGCAGTTCTTC.

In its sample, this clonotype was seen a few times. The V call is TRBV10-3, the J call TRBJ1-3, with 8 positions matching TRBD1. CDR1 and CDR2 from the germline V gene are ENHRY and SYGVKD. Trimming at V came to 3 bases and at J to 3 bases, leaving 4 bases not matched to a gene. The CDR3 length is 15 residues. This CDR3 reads CAISDGRGLGNTIYF. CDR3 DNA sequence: TGTGCCATCAGTGACGGCAGGGGGCTTGGAAACACCATATATTTT.

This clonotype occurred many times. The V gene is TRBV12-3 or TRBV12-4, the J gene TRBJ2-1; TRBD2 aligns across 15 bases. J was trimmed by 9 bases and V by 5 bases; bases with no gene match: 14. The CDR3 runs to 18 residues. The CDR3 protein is CASSPPGLAGGLGSEQFF. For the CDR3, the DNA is TGTGCCAGCAGTCCGCCCGGACTAGCGGGGGGGCTTGGGAGTGAGCAGTTCTTC.

CDR3 region: CASSPGRRRLAGGEQYF. DNA of the CDR3: TGTGCCAGCAGCCCGGGACGGAGAAGACTAGCGGGAGGAGAGCAGTACTTC. The chain links TRBV7-2 to TRBJ2-7, with 13 bases lining up with TRBD2. Trimming removed 5 bases from V and 7 bases from J; junction bases left unmatched: 14. Germline CDR1 SGHTA, CDR2 FQGNSA. This CDR3 contains 17 residues.

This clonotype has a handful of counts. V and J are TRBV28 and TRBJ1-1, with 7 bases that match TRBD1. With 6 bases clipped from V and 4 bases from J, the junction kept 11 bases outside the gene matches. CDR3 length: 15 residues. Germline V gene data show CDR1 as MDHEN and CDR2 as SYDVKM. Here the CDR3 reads CASSVPTGSITEAFF. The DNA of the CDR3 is TGTGCCAGCAGCGTGCCGACAGGGAGTATCACTGAAGCTTTCTTT.